Below are 11 T cell receptor beta chains sequenced from a single sample in a study of ipilimumab plus nivolumab after autologous stem cell transplantation. Produced via immunoSEQ multiplex PCR; TCRdb's table is partial and in-frame only. Of about 22,000 clones detected, around 80% appear once; the ten largest clones hold around 20%. Sequencing was performed on PBMCs, taken in a trial of ipilimumab plus nivolumab as post-transplant consolidation. These receptors came from a male donor with diffuse large B-cell lymphoma.

The V and J genes are TRBV7-3 and TRBJ2-1; TRBD1 is a possible D gene (6 bases). This CDR3 has 16 amino acids. V dropped 4 bases and J dropped 1 base, with 14 bases sitting between them. CDR1 is SGHTA, CDR2 FQGTGA, per germline. CDR3 coding DNA: TGTGCCAGCAGCTCGCAGGGGATGACATCCTACAATGAGCAGTTCTTC. It specifies CASSSQGMTSYNEQFF. The entire variable domain, with the rest obtained from reference TRBV7-3 and TRBJ2-1, is as follows: GAGVSQTPSNKVTEKGKYVELRCDPISGHTALYWYRQSLGQGPEFLIYFQGTGAADDSGLPNDRFFAVRPEGSVSTLKIQRTERGDSAVYLCASSSQGMTSYNEQFFGPGTRLTVL.

The CDR3 sequence: CASSRDGQGLSGANVLTF. The DNA of the CDR3 is TGCGCCAGCAGCCGGGACGGACAGGGCCTCTCTGGGGCCAACGTCCTGACTTTC. The V and J genes are TRBV5-1 and TRBJ2-6; TRBD1 matches 8 bases. Germline values: CDR1 SGHRS, CDR2 YFSETQ. CDR3 length equals 18 residues. The V segment lost 4 bases and the J segment 0 bases; nucleotides outside the gene matches: 9. Drawing the rest from reference TRBV5-1 and TRBJ2-6, the complete variable domain is KAGVTQTPRYLIKTRGQQVTLSCSPISGHRSVSWYQQTPGQGLQFLFEYFSETQRNKGNFPGRFSGRQFSNSRSEMNVSTLELGDSALYLCASSRDGQGLSGANVLTFGAGSRLTVL.

This clone was counted a single time. The chain recombines TRBV11-2 with TRBJ1-5, with TRBD1 matching over 7 bases. The CDR3 has 16 residues. Germline V lookup: CDR1 SGHAT, CDR2 FQNNGV. V was clipped by 2 bases and J by 6 bases; unmatched bases: 10. The CDR3 protein is CASSLTQTGVGQPQHF. The CDR3 nucleotides are TGTGCCAGCAGCTTAACCCAAACAGGGGTTGGTCAGCCCCAGCATTTT.

Regarding this clone: A much larger clone lies one base from this, so it may be a read error. Within the sample, other DNA sequences also encode this same CDR3. The chain carries TRBV29-1 and TRBJ2-5; 15 bases are shared with TRBD2. This CDR3 contains 19 residues. Germline loops: CDR1 SQVTM, CDR2 ANQGSEA. The CDR3 DNA follows: TGCCGCGTTGACGGGGGGGGGACTAGCGGGGGGACCAGCCAAGAGACCCAGTACTTC. Translating gives CRVDGGGTSGGTSQETQYF.

This clone came up a few times. This rearrangement joins TRBV28 to TRBJ2-7; D uncertain. CDR3 size: 13 residues. V was cut by 3 bases and J by 5 bases, with 11 bases left in between. From germline, CDR1 is MDHEN and CDR2 SYDVKM. This chain's CDR3 is CASSFYTGNEQYF. The CDR3 bases are TGTGCCAGCAGTTTTTATACCGGCAACGAGCAGTACTTC.

This clone was counted a few times. The V call is TRBV11-3, the J call TRBJ2-7; 7 bases match TRBD1. V lost 2 bases, J lost 3 bases, and 1 base stayed unmatched. This CDR3 comprises 13 residues. The germline V gene has CDR1 SGHNT and CDR2 YENEEA. CDR3 protein: CASSLRQGYEQYF. The CDR3 region has the DNA TGTGCCAGCAGCTTAAGACAGGGCTACGAGCAGTACTTC.

The chain links TRBV9 to TRBJ1-1, with a tentative D call TRBD1 (6 bases). Trimming removed 4 bases at V and 4 bases at J, with 17 bases between. The CDR3 spans 15 residues. Germline V CDR1 and CDR2: SGDLS, YYNGEE. CDR3 DNA sequence: TGTGCCAGCAGCCCCCCTGGAGGGGGAATCACTGAAGCTTTCTTT. It yields the protein CASSPPGGGITEAFF.

This chain joins TRBV19 and TRBJ1-6; D might be TRBD1 (5 bases). Germline CDR1 reads LNHDA; CDR2 reads SQIVND (reference sequence). This CDR3 region has 15 residues. Trimming took 1 base from V and 4 from J, leaving 8 bases between them. The CDR3 spells CASSIARGYNSPLHF. In nucleotides, the CDR3 is TGTGCCAGTAGTATAGCACGGGGGTATAATTCACCCCTCCACTTT.

This clone was counted once. This chain uses TRBV30 with TRBJ1-2; a weak D match, TRBD1 (6 bases). This CDR3 contains 16 residues. Trimming removed 4 bases at V and 1 base at J, with 19 bases between. The germline V gene encodes CDR1 GTSNPN and CDR2 SVGIG (reference sequence). The CDR3 DNA reads as TGTGCCTGGACTCGAAAGACGACAGGCATTAACTATGGCTACACCTTC. Its protein is CAWTRKTTGINYGYTF.

This clone was recorded once. The chain employs TRBV30 and TRBJ2-3; perhaps TRBD2 as D (6 bases). The CDR3 is made up of 13 amino acids. Germline values: CDR1 GTSNPN, CDR2 SVGIG (reference sequence). Trimming pared 0 bases from V and 3 bases from J, leaving 7 bases between. The CDR3 sequence: CAWSVGRTDTQYF. The DNA of the CDR3 is TGTGCCTGGAGTGTAGGGAGGACAGATACGCAGTATTTT.

The chain's CDR3 is CAWSATGVNYEQYF. The CDR3 DNA reads as TGTGCCTGGAGTGCGACAGGGGTTAACTACGAGCAGTACTTC. This chain links TRBV30 with TRBJ2-7, with 8 positions matching TRBD1. The germline V gene encodes CDR1 GTSNPN and CDR2 SVGIG (reference sequence). CDR3 length: 14 amino acids. Unmatched junction bases numbered 5, after V lost 1 base and J lost 3 bases.